This T cell receptor beta chain is drawn from a study of response to subunit inactivated influenza vaccine. From the RT-PCR reads, TCRdb called clonotypes with MiXCR, one entry per CDR3 protein. The table records about 520,000 distinct CDR3 sequences, 25% of them present only once. Study-level findings and limits: Few additional T cells are recruited per seasonal influenza vaccination, authors suggested.

Worth noting for this clonotype: What it recognizes is unknown.

The CDR3 length is 12 residues. CDR1 and CDR2 from the germline V gene are DFQATT and SNEGSKA (reference sequence). V was trimmed by 4 bases and J by 4 bases, leaving 10 bases between them. The chain links TRBV20-1 to TRBJ1-2, with unresolved D. The sample was CD4+ T cells sorted from PBMCs, taken around 5 days after vaccination. The TCR was taken from a man between 50 and 59 years old who received an inactivated influenza vaccine. CDR3 loop: CSANRVPYGYTF. CDR3 sequence (DNA): TGCAGTGCTAACAGAGTTCCCTATGGCTACACCTTC.